The 3 T cell receptor beta chains below come from one sample, sequenced in a study of PD-1 blockade in classical Hodgkin lymphoma. In every patient, relapse followed autologous stem cell transplantation, while exposure to brentuximab vedotin differed. Sequencing was performed with immunoSEQ multiplex PCR; in TCRdb, only in-frame clones are kept and a portion is missing. The data show under 100,000 clones, over 80% seen once. Sequenced here: peripheral blood mononuclear cells (PBMCs), sampled at baseline. The receptors stem from a human donor with classical Hodgkin lymphoma.

This clone was counted a few times. The chain uses TRBV7-9 and TRBJ2-6, with D possibly matching TRBD1 (5 bases). The V gene lost 5 bases and the J gene lost 1 base, with 15 bases spanning the gap. CDR1 and CDR2 (germline): SEHNR, FQNEAQ (reference sequence). The length of the CDR3 is 17 residues. CDR3 region: CASSATVRVSGANVLTF. The CDR3 coding sequence is TGTGCCAGCAGCGCGACAGTTAGGGTGTCTGGGGCCAACGTCCTGACTTTC.

The chain employs TRBV27 and TRBJ2-2; D possibly corresponds to TRBD2 (6 bases). The CDR3 is made up of 17 amino acids. The V and J ends lost 6 bases and 4 bases respectively, with 21 bases between them. Germline V gene sequence: CDR1 MNHEY, CDR2 SMNVEV (reference sequence). The CDR3: CASSSSGGYSGTGELFF. Written as DNA, the CDR3 is TGTGCCAGCAGCTCGTCCGGAGGGTACTCCGGCACCGGGGAGCTGTTTTTT.

The count of this clone is one. The rearrangement joins TRBV19 to TRBJ1-1; a possible D gene is TRBD1 (5 bases). Between the trimmed V and J ends, which lost 5 bases and 1 base, there was a span of 14 bases. Germline assignment: CDR1 LNHDA and CDR2 SQIVND (reference sequence). The CDR3 is made up of 15 amino acids. CDR3 nucleotide sequence: TGTGCCAGTAGTCTCCACTGGGGGGGGAACACTGAAGCTTTCTTT. Translating gives CASSLHWGGNTEAFF.